A single sample is the source of the 28 T cell receptor beta chains below, sequenced in a study of cytomegalovirus exposure and HLA in healthy donors. Use of 60 Vbeta and 13 Jbeta primers characterized the PCR. The repertoire was sequenced with immunoSEQ multiplex PCR; TCRdb's copy has only in-frame clones and lacks some. The table records approximately 210,000 clones, roughly 80% of them present only once. Specimen: PBMCs. The receptors were gathered from a man aged 40-50 years in good health and CMV-seropositive.

This clone occurred once. The chain joins TRBV6-5 to TRBJ2-1; 9 nucleotides agree with TRBD1. Germline V gene data show CDR1 as MNHEY and CDR2 as SVGAGI. The CDR3 loop spans 14 amino acids. V gave up 6 bases and J gave up 6 bases; unmatched junction bases: 6. The CDR3, as DNA: TGTGCCAGCAGCCCCGGGACAGGGCCCAATGAGCAGTTCTTC. It encodes CASSPGTGPNEQFF.

The chain joins TRBV10-2 to TRBJ2-3; 13 bases are shared with TRBD2. The V and J ends lost 6 bases and 6 bases, in that order; junction bases with no gene match: 12. The CDR3 runs 17 residues. Per the germline V gene, CDR1 is WSHSY and CDR2 is SAAADI. The CDR3 nucleotides read TGCGCCAGCAGCCACACTAGCGGGAGGGCCAAAGGTGATACGCAGTATTTT. Amino acids: CASSHTSGRAKGDTQYF.

The count of this clone is one. The J gene is TRBJ1-3, the V gene TRBV7-2; 11 bases map to TRBD1. V shed 5 bases and J 0 bases; nucleotides not matched to a gene: 3. The V gene's germline CDR1 is SGHTA and CDR2 FQGNSA. The CDR3 loop spans 16 amino acids. CDR3 protein: CASSPGTGGSGNTIYF. The CDR3 nucleotides are TGTGCCAGCAGCCCAGGGACAGGGGGCTCTGGAAACACCATATATTTT.

V is TRBV4-1 and J is TRBJ2-1, with 7 bases lining up with TRBD2. V shed 1 base and J 3 bases; nucleotides not matched to a gene: 15. This CDR3 has 19 residues. CDR1 and CDR2 from the germline V gene are MGHRA and YSYEKL. CDR3 loop: CASSQVLGGGGSIYNEQFF. The CDR3 bases are TGCGCCAGCAGCCAAGTATTGGGAGGTGGCGGGAGCATCTACAATGAGCAGTTCTTC.

The chain links TRBV6-5 to TRBJ2-3; D remains ambiguous. The CDR3 contains 15 residues. Germline V gives CDR1 MNHEY, CDR2 SVGAGI. V shed 6 bases and J shed 2 bases, with 15 bases lying between them. The CDR3 sequence: CASSRVLGPTDTQYF. In DNA form, the CDR3 reads TGTGCCAGCAGCCGGGTCCTCGGTCCCACAGATACGCAGTATTTT.

DNA for the CDR3: TGTGCCAGCAGTGACAGGGTTGTCGATGAGCAGTTCTTC. Encoded protein: CASSDRVVDEQFF. The V gene is TRBV6-1, the J gene TRBJ2-1, with D maybe TRBD1 (5 bases). The V gene lost 3 bases and the J gene lost 8 bases, with 11 bases spanning the gap. The CDR3 contains 13 residues. CDR1 is MNHNS, CDR2 SASEGT, per germline.

The gene calls are TRBV9 and TRBJ2-1; the match to TRBD1 covers 7 bases. The CDR3 length is 14 residues. The germline gives CDR1 SGDLS, CDR2 YYNGEE. The V gene end was trimmed by 3 bases and the J gene end by 5 bases; junction bases not matched to a gene: 5. This CDR3 reads CASSGTGSHNEQFF. CDR3 sequence (DNA): TGTGCCAGCAGCGGGACAGGTTCGCACAATGAGCAGTTCTTC.

The chain combines TRBV5-8 with TRBJ2-5, with D possibly being TRBD1 (6 bases). CDR1 and CDR2 from the germline V gene are SGHTS and YDEGEE. This CDR3 has 17 amino acids. V was pared by 3 bases and J by 5 bases, with 23 bases between. The CDR3 loop reads CASSSTGDRTLGETQYF. Here the CDR3 DNA reads TGTGCCAGCAGCTCAACCGGAGACAGGACCTTAGGGGAGACCCAGTACTTC. The variable domain in full, completed from reference TRBV5-8 and TRBJ2-5, reads EAGVTQSPTHLIKTRGQQATLRCSPISGHTSVYWYQQALGLGLQFLLWYDEGEERNRGNFPPRFSGRQFPNYSSELNVNALELEDSALYLCASSSTGDRTLGETQYFGPGTRLLVL.

This chain's CDR3 is CASIPPGQGVTEAFF. For the CDR3, the DNA is TGTGCCAGCATCCCTCCGGGACAGGGCGTTACTGAAGCTTTCTTT. This sequence joins TRBV6-5 and TRBJ1-1; 9 bases match TRBD1. The V and J ends lost 7 bases and 5 bases, in that order; junction bases with no gene match: 11. Germline CDR1 MNHEY, CDR2 SVGAGI. CDR3 length: 15 amino acids.

V is TRBV14 and J is TRBJ2-3, with D tentatively TRBD2 (6 bases). Germline V gives CDR1 SGHDN, CDR2 FVKESK. The CDR3 extends over 17 amino acids. V was trimmed by 4 bases and J by 3 bases, leaving 20 bases between them. The CDR3 region has the DNA TGTGCCAGCAGCCCCGGGGCAGGGAGGATCAGTACAGATACGCAGTATTTT. Its translation is CASSPGAGRISTDTQYF.

This rearrangement joins TRBV29-1 to TRBJ2-7, with D perhaps matching TRBD1 (6 bases). The CDR3 is 14 residues long. Germline V gives CDR1 SQVTM, CDR2 ANQGSEA. Trimming cost V 4 bases and J 5 bases, with 18 bases left between them. CDR3 coding DNA: TGCAGCGTTGGTGGGGGCTCCCCTTGGAACGAGCAGTACTTC. Translated, it gives CSVGGGSPWNEQYF.

The genes are TRBV9 and TRBJ2-1; 7 bases agree with TRBD2. Germline V gene lookup returns CDR1 SGDLS and CDR2 YYNGEE. Unmatched junction bases numbered 7, after V lost 0 bases and J lost 1 base. This CDR3 spans 17 amino acids. The CDR3 DNA is TGTGCCAGCAGCGTAGGTGCGCGCGGGAGATCCTACAATGAGCAGTTCTTC. It specifies CASSVGARGRSYNEQFF.

The CDR3 DNA is TGCGCCAGCAGTTTTGCAGGGGGCGCAGATACGCAGTATTTT. Amino acids: CASSFAGGADTQYF. The rearrangement joins TRBV5-1 to TRBJ2-3, with 8 nucleotides matching TRBD1. The V and J ends lost 5 bases and 4 bases, in that order; junction bases with no gene match: 6. The CDR3 has 14 amino acids. Germline CDR1 reads SGHRS; CDR2 reads YFSETQ.

The CDR3: CASGGELSSYEQYV. In nucleotides, the CDR3 is TGTGCCAGCGGGGGGGAACTAAGCTCCTACGAGCAGTACGTC. This chain joins TRBV2 and TRBJ2-7; 7 nucleotides line up with TRBD2. The length of the CDR3 is 14 residues. The germline CDR1 and CDR2 sequences are SNHLY and FYNNEI. J was trimmed by 0 bases and V by 8 bases; bases with no gene match: 7.

V usage is TRBV6-1 and J usage is TRBJ2-5; D is uncertain. The V gene's germline CDR1 is MNHNS and CDR2 SASEGT. This CDR3 spans 16 amino acids. V dropped 2 bases and J dropped 5 bases, with 18 bases sitting between them. CDR3 coding DNA: TGTGCCAGCAGTGAATCCCCCCATCGAGCGTTTGAGACCCAGTACTTC. Protein: CASSESPHRAFETQYF.

The rearrangement joins TRBV27 to TRBJ1-2; the D is unclear. In germline, CDR1 is MNHEY, CDR2 SMNVEV (reference sequence). Trimming cost V 3 bases and J 4 bases, with 15 bases left between them. This CDR3 comprises 15 residues. The CDR3 is CASSFGPLEGYGYTF. The CDR3, as DNA: TGTGCCAGCAGTTTCGGGCCACTCGAGGGCTATGGCTACACCTTC.

The CDR3 DNA follows: TGTGCCAGCAGTTTAATTGGTCTAATGAACACTGAAGCTTTCTTT. Its protein is CASSLIGLMNTEAFF. The chain uses TRBV27 and TRBJ1-1; no clear D. The CDR3 has 15 amino acids. Germline V gene lookup returns CDR1 MNHEY and CDR2 SMNVEV (reference sequence). Trimming took 2 bases from V and 0 from J, leaving 10 bases between them.

The genes are TRBV7-9 and TRBJ1-1, with 9 bases aligning to TRBD1. Germline V gene data show CDR1 as SEHNR and CDR2 as FQNEAQ (reference sequence). Losses at the gene ends were 5 bases for V and 5 bases for J; bases not matched to a gene: 6. CDR3 length: 14 amino acids. DNA of the CDR3: TGTGCCAGCAGCCAAGGACAGGGGAGGACTGAAGCTTTCTTT. Translation: CASSQGQGRTEAFF.

The chain links TRBV19 to TRBJ1-5; D not resolved. Germline assignment: CDR1 LNHDA and CDR2 SQIVND (reference sequence). The CDR3 loop spans 14 amino acids. V lost 5 bases and J 7 bases, leaving 15 bases between the germline ends. The CDR3 DNA reads as TGTGCCAGTAGTTTCGGTCAGGAAAAGCAGCCCCAGCATTTT. Translated: CASSFGQEKQPQHF. The complete variable domain, with remaining parts taken from reference TRBV19 and TRBJ1-5, reads DGGITQSPKYLFRKEGQNVTLSCEQNLNHDAMYWYRQDPGQGLRLIYYSQIVNDFQKGDIAEGYSVSREKKESFPLTVTSAQKNPTAFYLCASSFGQEKQPQHFGDGTRLSIL.

The V call is TRBV5-6, the J call TRBJ1-5, with D perhaps TRBD1 (6 bases). The V and J ends lost 5 bases and 0 bases respectively, with 15 bases between them. Germline V gene lookup returns CDR1 SGHDT and CDR2 YYEEEE. CDR3 length: 16 amino acids. CDR3 protein: CASSLRGTYSNQPQHF. The DNA of the CDR3 is TGTGCCAGCAGTCTCAGGGGCACATATAGCAATCAGCCCCAGCATTTT. Complete variable domain (other parts from reference TRBV5-6 and TRBJ1-5): DAGVTQSPTHLIKTRGQQVTLRCSPKSGHDTVSWYQQALGQGPQFIFQYYEEEERQRGNFPDRFSGHQFPNYSSELNVNALLLGDSALYLCASSLRGTYSNQPQHFGDGTRLSIL.

This chain links TRBV7-9 with TRBJ1-2, with no clear D. The V and J ends lost 1 base and 5 bases respectively, with 14 bases between them. This CDR3 contains 15 residues. CDR1 SEHNR and CDR2 FQNEAQ come from the germline V gene (reference sequence). DNA for the CDR3: TGTGCCAGCAGCTTAGAGACGTCGGCGGAGTATGGCTACACCTTC. Amino acid sequence: CASSLETSAEYGYTF.

V gene TRBV5-1 combines with J gene TRBJ1-4, with TRBD1 matching over 7 bases. Germline V gene sequence: CDR1 SGHRS, CDR2 YFSETQ. The trim removed 2 bases at V and 6 bases at J, leaving 4 bases unmatched. The CDR3 sequence is 14 residues long. The chain's CDR3 is CASSFSRGDEKLFF. DNA of the CDR3: TGCGCCAGCAGCTTCTCCAGGGGGGATGAAAAACTGTTTTTT.

This clone has only a few counts. This chain uses TRBV10-3 with TRBJ1-5; tentatively, D is TRBD1 (5 bases). V was pared by 10 bases and J by 2 bases, with 15 bases between. The V gene's germline CDR1 is ENHRY and CDR2 SYGVKD. The CDR3 loop spans 14 amino acids. CDR3 residues: CATRAAQGNQPQHF. CDR3 bases: TGTGCCACCCGGGCGGCACAGGGCAATCAGCCCCAGCATTTT.

The chain recombines TRBV5-1 with TRBJ2-1; 12 bases match TRBD2. CDR3 length equals 16 residues. Germline values: CDR1 SGHRS, CDR2 YFSETQ. V was clipped by 1 base and J by 4 bases; unmatched bases: 3. The CDR3 region is CASSLFLAGGYNEQFF. The CDR3 DNA reads as TGCGCCAGCAGCTTGTTCCTAGCGGGAGGGTACAATGAGCAGTTCTTC. The variable domain in full, completed from reference TRBV5-1 and TRBJ2-1, reads KAGVTQTPRYLIKTRGQQVTLSCSPISGHRSVSWYQQTPGQGLQFLFEYFSETQRNKGNFPGRFSGRQFSNSRSEMNVSTLELGDSALYLCASSLFLAGGYNEQFFGPGTRLTVL.

As DNA, the CDR3 is TGTGCCAGCACTAGTGTAGGTGAGCAGTTCTTC. Amino acids: CASTSVGEQFF. The genes are TRBV2 and TRBJ2-1; D uncertain. Trimming left V 7 bases short and J 9 bases short, with 10 bases between. Germline V gives CDR1 SNHLY, CDR2 FYNNEI. This CDR3 spans 11 amino acids.

The chain links TRBV10-3 to TRBJ2-1, with D possibly matching TRBD2 (6 bases). This CDR3 comprises 14 residues. With 8 bases removed from V and 10 bases from J, the gap between germline ends came to 21 bases. Per the germline V gene, CDR1 is ENHRY and CDR2 is SYGVKD. CDR3 DNA: TGTGCCATCTGGGTGGGACTCCAAGGCGGAGAGCAGTTCTTC. Protein: CAIWVGLQGGEQFF.

V is TRBV6-4 and J is TRBJ2-1; 10 bases are a match to TRBD2. This CDR3 comprises 13 residues. V was pared by 7 bases and J by 8 bases, with 5 bases of the junction left unmatched. Germline V lookup: CDR1 MRHNA, CDR2 SNTAGT. Here the CDR3 reads CASTSGSVDEQFF. The CDR3 region has the DNA TGTGCCAGCACTAGCGGGAGTGTTGATGAGCAGTTCTTC.

The chain links TRBV28 to TRBJ2-5; 9 positions agree with TRBD1. The CDR3 spans 17 residues. J gave up 4 bases and V 6 bases, and 15 bases lay outside the gene matches. The germline V gene has CDR1 MDHEN and CDR2 SYDVKM. CDR3 amino acids: CASSQVTGGTVGETQYF. The CDR3 region has the DNA TGTGCCAGCAGCCAGGTGACAGGGGGGACCGTGGGAGAGACCCAGTACTTC. The full variable domain, rest sourced from reference TRBV28 and TRBJ2-5, is DVKVTQSSRYLVKRTGEKVFLECVQDMDHENMFWYRQDPGLGLRLIYFSYDVKMKEKGDIPEGYSVSREKKERFSLILESASTNQTSMYLCASSQVTGGTVGETQYFGPGTRLLVL.